A selection of T cell receptor beta chains follows, all from one sample in a study of control samples from healthy donors and cancer patients. Profiled with immunoSEQ multiplex PCR; TCRdb holds only in-frame clones, not every one. In the table there are 75,000 to 95,000 clones, less than 90% of which are singletons. Sequencing was done on a sample of PBMCs. Receptor source: a woman aged 45-65 years with colorectal cancer. CDR3s include the opening cysteine and the closing phenylalanine or tryptophan. A D gene is named only where the DNA matches it firmly. Some rows have no size entry. The others give once, few or many, or a class for an expanded clone.

j_call	v_call	clone_size	d_call	cdr3_nt	cdr3_aa
TRBJ1-2	TRBV27	.	.	TGTGCCAGCAGTCCGACAGGTTGGAGGAACTATGGCTACACCTTC	CASSPTGWRNYGYTF
TRBJ2-4	TRBV30	.	TRBD1	TGTGCCTGGAGTGTGGGACAGACATTAGCCAAAAACATTCAGTACTTC	CAWSVGQTLAKNIQYF
TRBJ2-1	TRBV10-3	.	.	TGTGCCATCAGTGAGTCCTTAGGACGGGGGAATGAGCAGTTCTTC	CAISESLGRGNEQFF
TRBJ1-1	TRBV5-1	.	.	TGCGCCAGCAGCTTCTTCATGAACACTGAAGCTTTCTTT	CASSFFMNTEAFF
TRBJ1-2	TRBV5-1	.	.	TGCGCCAGCAGCTTGGGACAAGGCAGGGTGGATGGCTACACCTTC	CASSLGQGRVDGYTF
TRBJ2-5	TRBV11-1	.	TRBD1	TGTGCCAGCAGCTTAGGGACAGGGGGCCTCCAAGAGACCCAGTACTTC	CASSLGTGGLQETQYF
TRBJ1-1	TRBV6-5	.	.	TGTGCCAGCACCGCAATTGTGCACACTGAAGCTTTCTTT	CASTAIVHTEAFF
TRBJ2-3	TRBV9	.	TRBD2	TGTGCCAGCAGCCATCCAGCGGGGGCCGCACTTAGCACAGATACGCAGTATTTT	CASSHPAGAALSTDTQYF
TRBJ1-2	TRBV28	.	.	TGTGCCAGCAGTTCACAGGACAGAAGCTACACCTTC	CASSSQDRSYTF
TRBJ2-5	TRBV7-2	.	.	TGTGCCAGCAGGTTACAGGTTAATCAAGAGACCCAGTACTTC	CASRLQVNQETQYF
TRBJ1-2	TRBV4-3	.	.	TGCGCCAGCAGCCAAGGAAGGGAGGCCTATGGCTACACCTTC	CASSQGREAYGYTF
TRBJ1-1	TRBV5-1	.	.	TGCGCCAGCAGCTTGGAAGTACACCGGAACACTGAAGCTTTCTTT	CASSLEVHRNTEAFF
TRBJ2-3	TRBV2	once	TRBD2	TGTGCCAGCAGTGAATTGCGGCGGGGGGCGGACACAGATACGCAGTATTTT	CASSELRRGADTDTQYF
TRBJ2-2	TRBV13	.	TRBD1	TGTGCCAGCAGCCCCCGGGACAGCCGGATCGGGGAGCTGTTTTTT	CASSPRDSRIGELFF
TRBJ2-5	TRBV2	.	.	TGTGCCAGCAGTGTAGACAGGCAACGTTCGGAGACCCAGTACTTC	CASSVDRQRSETQYF
TRBJ1-1	TRBV6-5	once	TRBD1	TGTGCCAGCAGTACACCAGACAGGGCCGAAGCTTTCTTT	CASSTPDRAEAFF
TRBJ2-1	TRBV4-2	.	TRBD1	TGTGCCAGCAGCCTGGGACAGAACTCCTACAATGAGCAGTTCTTC	CASSLGQNSYNEQFF
TRBJ1-5	TRBV7-9	.	.	TGTGCCAGCAGCCCCCTCCGGGACACCAATCAGCCCCAGCATTTT	CASSPLRDTNQPQHF
TRBJ1-5	TRBV6-2/TRBV6-3	.	.	TGTGCCAGCAGTTACGGGGAGAACAATCAGCCCCAGCATTTT	CASSYGENNQPQHF
TRBJ2-3	TRBV28	.	.	TGTGCCAGCAGTTTTGAATCGCCGCACTATCGCACAGATACGCAGTATTTT	CASSFESPHYRTDTQYF
TRBJ2-3	TRBV9	.	.	TGTGCCAGCAGCGCTGGAGGGGGGGGCCTGGCAGATACGCAGTATTTT	CASSAGGGGLADTQYF
TRBJ1-2	TRBV5-1	.	.	TGCGCCAGCACCGAGGGGAACTATGGCTACACCTTC	CASTEGNYGYTF
TRBJ1-5	TRBV28	.	TRBD1	TGTGCCAGCAGTCCAAGCGGACAGGGGATCAATCAGCCCCAGCATTTT	CASSPSGQGINQPQHF
TRBJ1-1	TRBV28	.	.	TGTGCCAGCAGCCCACAGTCTTTCTACACTGAAGCTTTCTTT	CASSPQSFYTEAFF
TRBJ1-5	TRBV24-1	large	TRBD1	TGTGCCACCTGGACAGGGGATAGCAATCAGCCCCAGCATTTT	CATWTGDSNQPQHF
TRBJ2-3	TRBV9	.	.	TGTGCCAGCAGCGTAGGGATAGCGGCAAGCACAGATACGCAGTATTTT	CASSVGIAASTDTQYF
TRBJ1-2	TRBV24-1	.	.	TGTGCCACCAGTGATAGATATGGCTACACCTTC	CATSDRYGYTF
TRBJ2-5	TRBV6-5	.	.	TGTGCCAGCACCAACCAAAGGGGGGAAGAGACCCAGTACTTC	CASTNQRGEETQYF
TRBJ2-5	TRBV6-2/TRBV6-3	.	TRBD2	TGTGCCAGCAGTTACTCCTTCTCCGAGGGACTAGCGGGGGAAGAGACCCAGTACTTC	CASSYSFSEGLAGEETQYF
TRBJ1-1	TRBV18	once	.	TGTGCCAGCTCACCACCGAGAGGGGCAGGGAAAGACACTGAAGCTTTCTTT	CASSPPRGAGKDTEAFF
TRBJ1-1	TRBV9	.	.	TGTGCCAGCAGCGTAGTTGGGGGGCGCGTGGGGACTGAAGCTTTCTTT	CASSVVGGRVGTEAFF
TRBJ1-3	TRBV3-1/TRBV3-2	.	.	TGTGCCAGCAGCCAAGCGCCAATGGGGGGAAACACCATATATTTT	CASSQAPMGGNTIYF
TRBJ2-2	TRBV18	.	.	TGTGCCAGCTCACCCTCGACGACAGCGATCCTCACCGGGGAGCTGTTTTTT	CASSPSTTAILTGELFF
TRBJ2-5	TRBV10-3	.	TRBD1	TGTGCCATCAGGGGACAGACTGGAGAGACCCAGTACTTC	CAIRGQTGETQYF
TRBJ1-2	TRBV18	.	.	TGTGCCAGCTCACCATCGACGGACAACTATGGCTACACCTTC	CASSPSTDNYGYTF
TRBJ2-5	TRBV5-1	.	.	TGCGCCAGCAGCCCGAGTACGAGGGAGACCCAGTACTTC	CASSPSTRETQYF
TRBJ1-2	TRBV18	.	.	TGTGCCAGCTCACCAGAACCCCGGGGAGGCTACACCTTC	CASSPEPRGGYTF
TRBJ2-1	TRBV7-6	.	TRBD2	TGTGCCAGCAGCCGAAGGCCTAGCGGGGGGGCCTACAATGAGCAGTTCTTC	CASSRRPSGGAYNEQFF
TRBJ1-2	TRBV28	.	TRBD1	TGTGCCAGCACCCTTGGGACAGACTATGGCTACACCTTC	CASTLGTDYGYTF
TRBJ2-2	TRBV5-6	.	.	TGTGCCAGCACCGGACGGGAGAACACCGGGGAGCTGTTTTTT	CASTGRENTGELFF